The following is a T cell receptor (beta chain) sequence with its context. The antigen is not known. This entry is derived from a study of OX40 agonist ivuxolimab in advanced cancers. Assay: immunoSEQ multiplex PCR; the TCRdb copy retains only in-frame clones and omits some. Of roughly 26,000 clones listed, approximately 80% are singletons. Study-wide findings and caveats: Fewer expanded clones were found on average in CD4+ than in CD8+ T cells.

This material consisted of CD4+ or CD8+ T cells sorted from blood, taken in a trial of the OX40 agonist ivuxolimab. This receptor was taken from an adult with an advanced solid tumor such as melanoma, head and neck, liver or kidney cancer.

The DNA of the CDR3 is TGTGCCAGCAGCTTACTCACAGGGGCAGCCTACGAGCAGTACTTC. Translating it yields CASSLLTGAAYEQYF. This chain connects TRBV7-8 to TRBJ2-7, with 7 bases identical to TRBD1. CDR1 SGHVS and CDR2 FQNEAQ come from the germline V gene. V lost 2 bases to trimming and J lost 2 bases; unmatched junction nucleotides: 6. This CDR3 contains 15 residues.